This T cell receptor beta chain was observed in a study of CD8+ T cells in alopecia areata (dated by TCRdb to 2017 to 2018). With regard to the full study: Treated patients were enrolled in an open-label pilot trial of oral tofacitinib, 5 to 10 mg twice daily, for moderate-to-severe alopecia areata. Tofacitinib-treated patients had biopsies at baseline and at 4 and 24 weeks of treatment, with a later scalp biopsy in several patients. Scalp clonality was compared among normal scalp (n=4), patchy alopecia areata scalp (n=8), and alopecia totalis/universalis scalp (n=8). In humans, TCRbeta sequencing was performed on scalp tissue and on sorted CD4+ and CD8+ peripheral blood T cells from healthy controls and from patients with patchy or totalis/universalis alopecia areata. In both human patients and the C3H/HeJ mouse model, the study applied high-throughput TCRbeta sequencing to look at T cell clonal expansion in alopecia areata. RNA was obtained with the PAXgene miRNA kit for fixed scalp, the miRNeasy kit for PBMCs, and the RNeasy kit for mouse skin. Patients stayed on tofacitinib for 6 to 18 months and then had 6 months of follow-up off drug so that delayed response and recurrence could be assessed. TCRbeta CDR3 regions were amplified by immunoSEQ multiplex PCR with 35 Vbeta forward and 13 Jbeta reverse primers. Points the paper makes about the study in general: Unlike mouse skin, where gammadelta T cells dominate, normal human skin contains resident alphabeta T cells that get sequenced too, which complicates analysis of the scalp TCR repertoire. Higher clonality and more expanded CD8+ clones were observed in lesional scalp than in normal scalp, particularly in alopecia totalis/universalis, a finding suggestive of antigenic drive. Shared TCR sequences between patients were less evident than in mice, which may be partly attributable to HLA diversity in the patient population.

Lesional scalp punch biopsies and peripheral blood were obtained from alopecia areata patients. PBMCs were isolated by density centrifugation and stained for CD3, CD4 and CD8, after which CD4+ and CD8+ T cells were sorted on a FACSAria. For this clone: Its antigen is unknown. Base qualities are not recorded, but no much larger clone differs from it by a single base.

The protocol used for the library was the immunoSEQ multiplex PCR assay. To provide template for TCR sequencing, every sample had RNA extracted and reverse transcribed into cDNA. SuperScript III was used for first-strand cDNA synthesis, primed with a 2:1 mix of oligo-dT and random hexamers. A synthetic immune receptor repertoire was used to measure amplification bias, and any remaining bias was corrected computationally. On the study's bioinformatics: Raw reads were preprocessed for error removal, and CDR3 was defined according to IMGT conventions as running from the conserved cysteine to phenylalanine. To get clonality, Shannon entropy was normalized by log2 of the number of productive unique TCRs and the result was subtracted from 1. Whether scalp clones were CD4 or CD8 was inferred by matching scalp TCRbeta sequences against CD4 and CD8 repertoires sorted from blood. Sourced from immuneACCESS, this table was stored by TCRdb with only in-frame sequences that have V and J called. A share of the clones is absent; for the studies checked, an unresolved V gene accounts for under half, and the remainder has no known explanation. For V, J and clone size, that table is used; D and trimming come from the DNA. Counted in this sample were roughly 150,000 clones; roughly 50% of them appeared once. The ten largest account for 6% to 7% of the sample.

The trim is 8 bases for V and 5 bases for J, with a gap of 15 bases between the germline ends. The CDR3 numbers 13 residues from cysteine through phenylalanine. Just CDR3 DNA is preserved here, 39 bases in frame from base 1. Sequences SEHNR (CDR1) and FQNEAQ (CDR2) are obtained from the germline V gene (reference sequence). This sequence originates from a human donor with alopecia areata. Sequencing was done on a sample of CD4+ T cells sorted from blood. The chain couples TRBV7-9 to TRBJ2-5; TRBD2 could be the D gene, as 5 bases match. The sequenced DNA is TGTGCCAGCGCAGCCTCGGCGGGTGAGACCCAGTACTTC. Its protein reads: CASAASAGETQYF.